By share of the sample, the clone carrying this T cell receptor (beta chain) is medium-sized. These data originate in a study of CD4 and CD8 cells across lung adenocarcinoma regions. TCRdb reanalysed the PCR reads using MiXCR and keeps one entry per CDR3 protein. The data contain 25,000 or so distinct CDR3 sequences, about 51% of them singletons. The CDR3 is made up of 14 amino acids. From germline, CDR1 is WSHSY and CDR2 SAAADI. V lost 0 bases and J lost 12, with 15 bases in between. Donors had localized lung adenocarcinoma, a non-small cell lung cancer. V is TRBV10-2 and J is TRBJ2-1, with TRBD2 as a possible D gene (6 bases). This receptor was obtained from a male donor with lung adenocarcinoma. The CD4 and CD8 labels of this study may be unreliable. Sample: CD4+ T cells from the center of a lung tumor. The CDR3 nucleotides read TGCGCCAGCAGTGAGTCGACTGTTACTAGCTGGCAGTTCTTC. It encodes CASSESTVTSWQFF.